This T cell receptor beta chain derives from a study of T cells in Graves' hyperthyroidism and ophthalmopathy. About the research overall: Peripheral blood was collected at initial diagnosis, before any treatment.

V shed 4 bases and J shed 5 bases, with 12 bases lying between them. Germline CDR1 SGHRS, CDR2 YFSETQ. The CDR3 totals 13 residues. This clonotype appeared many times. The antigen remains undetermined. General study findings and limits: Among thyroid clonotypes expanded above 0.001, most also appeared in blood.

Amplified TCR beta CDR3 regions came from RNA transcripts. First-round RT-PCR with HTBI primers amplified the TCR CDR3 region. TCRdb reprocessed the multiplex PCR reads via MiXCR and lists one record per CDR3 protein. This table has hundreds of thousands of distinct CDR3 sequences, approximately 24% appearing once. V is TRBV5-1 and J is TRBJ1-2; the D gene is possibly TRBD1 (6 bases). The receptor comes from a woman in her thirties with Graves' ophthalmopathy. Specimen: blood. For the CDR3, the DNA is TGCGCCAGCAGCCGGGACATCCCATATGGCTACACCTTC. Translation gives CASSRDIPYGYTF.